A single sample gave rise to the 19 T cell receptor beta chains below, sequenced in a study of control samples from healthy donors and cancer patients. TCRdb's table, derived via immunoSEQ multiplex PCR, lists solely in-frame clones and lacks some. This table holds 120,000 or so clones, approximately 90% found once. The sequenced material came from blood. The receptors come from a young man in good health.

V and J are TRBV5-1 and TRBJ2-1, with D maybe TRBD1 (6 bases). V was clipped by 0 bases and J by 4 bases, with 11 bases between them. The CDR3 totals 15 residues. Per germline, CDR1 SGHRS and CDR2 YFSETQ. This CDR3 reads CASSLGDTRYNEQFF. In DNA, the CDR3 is TGCGCCAGCAGCTTGGGGGACACCCGATACAATGAGCAGTTCTTC. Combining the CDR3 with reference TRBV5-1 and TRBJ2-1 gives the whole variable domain KAGVTQTPRYLIKTRGQQVTLSCSPISGHRSVSWYQQTPGQGLQFLFEYFSETQRNKGNFPGRFSGRQFSNSRSEMNVSTLELGDSALYLCASSLGDTRYNEQFFGPGTRLTVL.

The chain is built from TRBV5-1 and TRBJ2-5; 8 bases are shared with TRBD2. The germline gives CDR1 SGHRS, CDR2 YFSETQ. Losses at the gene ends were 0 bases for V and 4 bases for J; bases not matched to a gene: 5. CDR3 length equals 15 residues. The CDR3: CASSLVGLARETQYF. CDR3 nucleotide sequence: TGCGCCAGCAGCTTGGTAGGACTAGCTAGAGAGACCCAGTACTTC. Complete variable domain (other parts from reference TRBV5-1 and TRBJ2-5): KAGVTQTPRYLIKTRGQQVTLSCSPISGHRSVSWYQQTPGQGLQFLFEYFSETQRNKGNFPGRFSGRQFSNSRSEMNVSTLELGDSALYLCASSLVGLARETQYFGPGTRLLVL.

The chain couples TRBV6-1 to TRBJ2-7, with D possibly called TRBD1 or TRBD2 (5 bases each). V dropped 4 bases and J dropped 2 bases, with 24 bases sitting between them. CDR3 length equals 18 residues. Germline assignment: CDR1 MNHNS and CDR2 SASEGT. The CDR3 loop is CASSVRPGPTNGAYEQYF. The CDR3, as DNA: TGTGCCAGCAGTGTCCGACCGGGACCCACAAACGGGGCCTACGAGCAGTACTTC.

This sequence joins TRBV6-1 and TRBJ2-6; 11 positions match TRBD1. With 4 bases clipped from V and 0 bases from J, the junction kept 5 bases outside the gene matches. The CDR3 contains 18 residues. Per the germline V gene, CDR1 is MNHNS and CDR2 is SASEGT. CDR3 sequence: CASSAGTGGSSGANVLTF. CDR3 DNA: TGTGCCAGCAGTGCCGGGACAGGGGGATCCTCTGGGGCCAACGTCCTGACTTTC.

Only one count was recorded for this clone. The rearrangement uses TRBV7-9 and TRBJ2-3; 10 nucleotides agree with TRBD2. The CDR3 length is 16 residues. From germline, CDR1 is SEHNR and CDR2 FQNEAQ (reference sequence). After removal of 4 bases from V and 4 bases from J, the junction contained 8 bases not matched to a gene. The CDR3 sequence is CASSYTSGGAADTQYF. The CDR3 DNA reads TGTGCCAGCAGCTATACCAGCGGGGGGGCCGCAGATACGCAGTATTTT.

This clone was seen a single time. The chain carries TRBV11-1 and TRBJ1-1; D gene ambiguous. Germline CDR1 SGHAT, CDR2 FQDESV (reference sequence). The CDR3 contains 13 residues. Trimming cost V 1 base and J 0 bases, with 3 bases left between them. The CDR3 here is CASSLEMNTEAFF. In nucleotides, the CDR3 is TGTGCCAGCAGCTTAGAAATGAACACTGAAGCTTTCTTT.

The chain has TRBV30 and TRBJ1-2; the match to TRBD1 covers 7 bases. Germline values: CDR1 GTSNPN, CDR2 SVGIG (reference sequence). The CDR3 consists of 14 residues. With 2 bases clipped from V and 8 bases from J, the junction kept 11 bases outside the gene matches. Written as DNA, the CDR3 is TGTGCCTGGAGTCCCGGGACAGACCGGCGGGGCTACACCTTC. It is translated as CAWSPGTDRRGYTF.

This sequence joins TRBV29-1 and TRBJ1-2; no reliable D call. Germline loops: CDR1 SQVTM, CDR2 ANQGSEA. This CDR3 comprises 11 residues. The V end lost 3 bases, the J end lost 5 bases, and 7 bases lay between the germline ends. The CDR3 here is CSVDPGYGYTF. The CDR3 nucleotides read TGCAGCGTTGACCCGGGATATGGCTACACCTTC.

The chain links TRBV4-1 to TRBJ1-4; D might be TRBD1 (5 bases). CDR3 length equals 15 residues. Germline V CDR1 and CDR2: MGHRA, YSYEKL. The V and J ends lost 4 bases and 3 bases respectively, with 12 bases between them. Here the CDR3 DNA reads TGCGCCAGCAGCCCCAATGGGGCCTCTAATGAAAAACTGTTTTTT. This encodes CASSPNGASNEKLFF.

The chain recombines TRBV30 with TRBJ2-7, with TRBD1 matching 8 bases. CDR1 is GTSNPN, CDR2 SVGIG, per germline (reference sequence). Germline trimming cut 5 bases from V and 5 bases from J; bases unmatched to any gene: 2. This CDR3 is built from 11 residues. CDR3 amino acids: CAWDRGDEQYF. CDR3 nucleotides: TGTGCCTGGGACAGGGGTGACGAGCAGTACTTC. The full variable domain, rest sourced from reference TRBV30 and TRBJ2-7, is SQTIHQWPATLVQPVGSPLSLECTVEGTSNPNLYWYRQAAGRGLQLLFYSVGIGQISSEVPQNLSASRPQDRQFILSSKKLLLSDSGFYLCAWDRGDEQYFGPGTRLTVT.

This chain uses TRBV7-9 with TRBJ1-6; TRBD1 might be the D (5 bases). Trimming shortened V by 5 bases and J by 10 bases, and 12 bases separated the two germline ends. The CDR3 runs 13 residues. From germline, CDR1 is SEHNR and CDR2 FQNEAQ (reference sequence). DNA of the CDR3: TGTGCCAGCAGCATAAGGGACCTATCACCCCTCCACTTT. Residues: CASSIRDLSPLHF.

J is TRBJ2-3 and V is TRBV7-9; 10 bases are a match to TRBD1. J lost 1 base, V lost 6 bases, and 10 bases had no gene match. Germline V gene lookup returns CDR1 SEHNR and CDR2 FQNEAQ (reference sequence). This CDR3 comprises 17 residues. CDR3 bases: TGTGCCAGCAGGCCAGACAGGGGGCAAAGAGGCACAGATACGCAGTATTTT. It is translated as CASRPDRGQRGTDTQYF.

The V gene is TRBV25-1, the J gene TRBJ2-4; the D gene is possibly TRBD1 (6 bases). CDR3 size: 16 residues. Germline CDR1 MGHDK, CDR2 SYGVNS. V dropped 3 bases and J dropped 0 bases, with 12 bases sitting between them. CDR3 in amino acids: CASSETTGLAKNIQYF. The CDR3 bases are TGTGCCAGCAGTGAGACGACAGGCCTAGCCAAAAACATTCAGTACTTC.

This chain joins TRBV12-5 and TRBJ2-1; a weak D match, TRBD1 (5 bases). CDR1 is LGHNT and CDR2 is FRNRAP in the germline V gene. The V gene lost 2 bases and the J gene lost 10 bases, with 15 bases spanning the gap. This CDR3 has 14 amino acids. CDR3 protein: CASGLNQGRGEQFF. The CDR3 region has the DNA TGTGCTAGTGGTTTGAATCAGGGAAGGGGAGAGCAGTTCTTC.

The CDR3 sequence is CSVDTHRQGPVYGYTF. The CDR3 bases are TGCAGCGTTGACACACACAGACAGGGGCCGGTCTATGGCTACACCTTC. This rearrangement joins TRBV29-1 to TRBJ1-2; 8 bases line up with TRBD1. The CDR3 covers 16 residues. Germline CDR1 reads SQVTM; CDR2 reads ANQGSEA. After removal of 3 bases from V and 4 bases from J, the junction contained 13 bases not matched to a gene.

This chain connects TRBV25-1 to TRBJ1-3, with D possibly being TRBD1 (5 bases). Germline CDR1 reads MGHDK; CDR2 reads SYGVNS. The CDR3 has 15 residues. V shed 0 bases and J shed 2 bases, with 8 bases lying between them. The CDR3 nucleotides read TGTGCCAGCAGTGAATATGAGGGACCTGGAAACACCATATATTTT. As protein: CASSEYEGPGNTIYF.

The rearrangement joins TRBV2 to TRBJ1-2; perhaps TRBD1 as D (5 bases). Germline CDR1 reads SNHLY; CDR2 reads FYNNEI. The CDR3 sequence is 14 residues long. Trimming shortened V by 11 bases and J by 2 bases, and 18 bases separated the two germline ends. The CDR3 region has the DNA TGTGCCCGCCAAATGGGACTGCAAAACTATGGCTACACCTTC. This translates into CARQMGLQNYGYTF.

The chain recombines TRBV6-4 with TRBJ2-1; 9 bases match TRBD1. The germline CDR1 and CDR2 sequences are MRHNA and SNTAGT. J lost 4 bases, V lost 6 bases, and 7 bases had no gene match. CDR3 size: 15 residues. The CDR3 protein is CASSGGQGLYNEQFF. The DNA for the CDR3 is TGTGCCAGCAGCGGGGGACAGGGATTATACAATGAGCAGTTCTTC.

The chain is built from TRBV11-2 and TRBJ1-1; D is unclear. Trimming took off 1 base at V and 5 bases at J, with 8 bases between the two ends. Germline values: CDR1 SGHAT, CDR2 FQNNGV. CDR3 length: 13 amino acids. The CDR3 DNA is TGTGCCAGCAGCTTAGCCCCCGGGACTGAAGCTTTCTTT. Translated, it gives CASSLAPGTEAFF.